The clone carrying this T cell receptor beta chain was observed at least ten times. For sorted libraries, the input was some 1 million CD4+ or CD8+ T cells. This record comes from a study of neurological immune-mediated disorders. TCRdb ran MiXCR on the 5' RACE reads and lists one entry per CDR3 protein. Here the sample spans around 55,000 distinct CDR3 sequences, 4% being singletons. V shed 1 base and J shed 10 bases, with 23 bases lying between them. Germline V gene sequence: CDR1 DFQATT, CDR2 SNEGSKA (reference sequence). This CDR3 is 16 amino acids long. Specimen: CD4+ T cells from blood. This rearrangement joins TRBV20-1 to TRBJ2-1, with D perhaps TRBD1 (5 bases). The receptor was isolated from a woman between 35 and 50 years old with multiple sclerosis. In DNA, the CDR3 is TGCAGTGCTAGAGCCAAAGCTATGGGGCCCCCCCCGGAGCAGTTCTTC. Protein: CSARAKAMGPPPEQFF.